The source of this T cell receptor (beta chain) is a study of PD-L1 blockade in urothelial cancer. Using immunoSEQ multiplex PCR, the repertoire was profiled, and TCRdb retains in-frame clones only, with some absent. The repertoire includes 55,000 to 75,000 clones, about 81% of them detected once, and 1.5% to 2% sits in the top ten. Deletions cut 3 bases from V and 4 bases from J, with 9 bases between. CDR3 length: 13 residues. Germline CDR1 is ENHRY and CDR2 is SYGVKD. Regarding time point: pretreatment peripheral blood. Sampling of each patient yielded between 1 and 8 specimens, collected pretreatment and on-treatment.

The sequences come from PBMCs, collected around atezolizumab (anti-PD-L1) treatment. The sequence came from a man between 65 and 79 years old with urothelial cancer. This chain connects TRBV10-3 to TRBJ2-5; D possibly corresponds to TRBD2 (5 bases). CDR3 region: CAISDGERETQYF. The CDR3 DNA sequence: TGTGCCATCAGTGATGGGGAGCGAGAGACCCAGTACTTC.